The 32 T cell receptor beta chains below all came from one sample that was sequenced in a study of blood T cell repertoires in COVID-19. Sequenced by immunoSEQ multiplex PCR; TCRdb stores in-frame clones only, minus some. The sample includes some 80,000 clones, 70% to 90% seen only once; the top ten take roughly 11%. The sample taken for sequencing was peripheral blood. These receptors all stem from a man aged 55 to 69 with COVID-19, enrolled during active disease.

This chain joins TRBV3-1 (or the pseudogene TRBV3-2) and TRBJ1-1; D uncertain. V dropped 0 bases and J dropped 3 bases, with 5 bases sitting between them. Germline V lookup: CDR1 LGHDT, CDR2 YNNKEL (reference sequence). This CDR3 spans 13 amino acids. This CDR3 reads CASSQERYTEAFF. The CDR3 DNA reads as TGTGCCAGCAGCCAAGAGCGGTACACTGAAGCTTTCTTT.

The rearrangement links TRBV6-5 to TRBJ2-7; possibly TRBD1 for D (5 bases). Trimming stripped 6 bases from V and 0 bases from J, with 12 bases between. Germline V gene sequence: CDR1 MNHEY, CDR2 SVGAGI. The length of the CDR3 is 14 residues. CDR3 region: CASRTGRDSYEQYF. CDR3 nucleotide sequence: TGTGCCAGCAGAACGGGCAGGGACTCCTACGAGCAGTACTTC.

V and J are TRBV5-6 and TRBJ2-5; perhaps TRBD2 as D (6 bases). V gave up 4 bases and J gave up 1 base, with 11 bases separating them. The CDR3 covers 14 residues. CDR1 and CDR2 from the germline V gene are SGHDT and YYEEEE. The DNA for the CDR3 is TGTGCCAGCAGCGTGAGGGACTTCCAAGAGACCCAGTACTTC. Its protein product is CASSVRDFQETQYF. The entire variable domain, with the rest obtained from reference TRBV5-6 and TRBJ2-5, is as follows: DAGVTQSPTHLIKTRGQQVTLRCSPKSGHDTVSWYQQALGQGPQFIFQYYEEEERQRGNFPDRFSGHQFPNYSSELNVNALLLGDSALYLCASSVRDFQETQYFGPGTRLLVL.

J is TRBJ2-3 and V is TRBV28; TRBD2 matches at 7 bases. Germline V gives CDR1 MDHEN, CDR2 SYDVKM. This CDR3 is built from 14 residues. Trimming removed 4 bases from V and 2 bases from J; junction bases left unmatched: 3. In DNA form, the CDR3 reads TGTGCCAGCAGTTGGGAGGGGCCCACAGATACGCAGTATTTT. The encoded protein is CASSWEGPTDTQYF.

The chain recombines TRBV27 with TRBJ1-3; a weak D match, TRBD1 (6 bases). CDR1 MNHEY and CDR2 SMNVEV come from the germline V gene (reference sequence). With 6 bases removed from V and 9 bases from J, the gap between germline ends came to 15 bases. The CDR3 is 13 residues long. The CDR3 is CASRAGLGGTIYF. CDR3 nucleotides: TGTGCCAGCAGGGCGGGTTTAGGGGGCACCATATATTTT.

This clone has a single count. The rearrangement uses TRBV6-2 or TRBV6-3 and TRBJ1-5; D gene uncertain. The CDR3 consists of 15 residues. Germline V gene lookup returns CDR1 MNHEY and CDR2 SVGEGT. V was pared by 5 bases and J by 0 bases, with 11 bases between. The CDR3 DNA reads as TGTGCCAGCAGTGACCGACACGGTAGCAATCAGCCCCAGCATTTT. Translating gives CASSDRHGSNQPQHF.

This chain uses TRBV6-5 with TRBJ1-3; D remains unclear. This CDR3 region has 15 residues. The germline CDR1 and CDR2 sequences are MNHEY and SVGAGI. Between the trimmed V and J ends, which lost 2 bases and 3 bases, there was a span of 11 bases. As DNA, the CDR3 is TGTGCCAGCAGTTACAGGAGCGGGGATGGAAACACCATATATTTT. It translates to CASSYRSGDGNTIYF.

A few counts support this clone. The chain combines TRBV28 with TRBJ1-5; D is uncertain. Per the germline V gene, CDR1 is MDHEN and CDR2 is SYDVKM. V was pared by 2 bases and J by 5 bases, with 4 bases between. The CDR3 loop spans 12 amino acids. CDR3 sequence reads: CASSLLDQPQHF. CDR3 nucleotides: TGTGCCAGCAGTTTACTTGATCAGCCCCAGCATTTT.

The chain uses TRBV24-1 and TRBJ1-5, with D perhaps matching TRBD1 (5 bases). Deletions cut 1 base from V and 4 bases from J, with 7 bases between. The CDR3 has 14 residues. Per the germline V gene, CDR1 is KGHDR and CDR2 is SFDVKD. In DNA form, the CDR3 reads TGTGCCACCAGTGATTTCGGGGGGAATCAGCCCCAGCATTTT. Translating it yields CATSDFGGNQPQHF.

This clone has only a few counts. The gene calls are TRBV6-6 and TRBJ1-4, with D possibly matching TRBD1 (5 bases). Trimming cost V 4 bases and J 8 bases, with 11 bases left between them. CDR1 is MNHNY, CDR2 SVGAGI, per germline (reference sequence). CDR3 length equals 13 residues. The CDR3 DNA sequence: TGTGCCAGCAGTTCAGGGTTGGTAGAAAAACTGTTTTTT. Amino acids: CASSSGLVEKLFF.

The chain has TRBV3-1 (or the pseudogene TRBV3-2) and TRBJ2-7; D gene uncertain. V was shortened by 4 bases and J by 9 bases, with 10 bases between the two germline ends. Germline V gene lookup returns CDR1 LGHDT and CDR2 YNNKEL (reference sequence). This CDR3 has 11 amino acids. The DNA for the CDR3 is TGTGCCAGCAGCCGCCGCCTGCGGCAGTACTTC. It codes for CASSRRLRQYF.

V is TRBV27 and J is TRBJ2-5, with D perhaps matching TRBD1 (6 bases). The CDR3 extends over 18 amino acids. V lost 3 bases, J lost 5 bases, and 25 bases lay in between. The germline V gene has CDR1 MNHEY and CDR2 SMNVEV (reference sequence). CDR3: CASSFYKTNRDAQETQYF. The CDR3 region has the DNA TGTGCCAGCAGTTTTTATAAAACAAACAGGGACGCGCAGGAGACCCAGTACTTC.

DNA of the CDR3: TGTGCCAGCAGCCCCCAGGGGGTCCCCCAATTTTACGAGCAGTACTTC. Encoded protein: CASSPQGVPQFYEQYF. The J gene is TRBJ2-7, the V gene TRBV5-5, with 7 bases fitting TRBD1. V lost 4 bases, J lost 4 bases, and 14 bases stayed unmatched. Germline loops: CDR1 SGHKS, CDR2 YYEKEE (reference sequence). This CDR3 contains 16 residues.

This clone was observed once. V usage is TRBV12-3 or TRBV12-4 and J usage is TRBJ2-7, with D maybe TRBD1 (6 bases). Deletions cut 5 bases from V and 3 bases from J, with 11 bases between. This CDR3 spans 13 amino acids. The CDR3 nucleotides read TGTGCCAGCAGTCCAACAGGGAACTACGAGCAGTACTTC. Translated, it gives CASSPTGNYEQYF.

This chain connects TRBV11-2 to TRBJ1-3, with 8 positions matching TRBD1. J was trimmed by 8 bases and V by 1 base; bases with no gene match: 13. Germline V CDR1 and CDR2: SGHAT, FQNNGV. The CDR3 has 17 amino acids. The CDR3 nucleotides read TGTGCCAGCAGCTTAGGCGGTGGACAGGGAATAGTAGACACCATATATTTT. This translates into CASSLGGGQGIVDTIYF.

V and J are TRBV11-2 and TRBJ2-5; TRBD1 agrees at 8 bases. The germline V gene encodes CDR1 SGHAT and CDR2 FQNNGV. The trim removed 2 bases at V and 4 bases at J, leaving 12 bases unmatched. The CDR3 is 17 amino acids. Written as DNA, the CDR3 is TGTGCCAGCAGCTTAAACAGACAGGGGAACTTCGGAGAGACCCAGTACTTC. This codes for CASSLNRQGNFGETQYF.

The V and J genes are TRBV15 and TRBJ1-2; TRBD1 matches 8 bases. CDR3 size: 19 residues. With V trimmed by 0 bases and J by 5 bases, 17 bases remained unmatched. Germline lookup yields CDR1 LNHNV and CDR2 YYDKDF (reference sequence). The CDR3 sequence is CATSRELTAGATGDYGYTF. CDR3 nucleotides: TGTGCCACCAGCAGAGAATTAACCGCAGGCGCGACAGGGGATTATGGCTACACCTTC.

In DNA form, the CDR3 reads TGTGCCAGCACTGGGCAGACCCAAGAGACCCAGTACTTC. Amino acids: CASTGQTQETQYF. The chain joins TRBV2 to TRBJ2-5, with D hard to call. The CDR3 is 13 residues long. Trimming removed 7 bases from V and 1 base from J, with 10 bases in between. Per germline, CDR1 SNHLY and CDR2 FYNNEI.

The CDR3 DNA follows: TGTGCCAGCAGTTATGCGGGAGGGGGCAATGAGCAGTTCTTC. Its protein is CASSYAGGGNEQFF. This chain joins TRBV6-5 and TRBJ2-1; 9 positions agree with TRBD2. The germline V gene has CDR1 MNHEY and CDR2 SVGAGI. V lost 3 bases to trimming and J lost 6 bases; unmatched junction nucleotides: 3. The CDR3 covers 14 residues.

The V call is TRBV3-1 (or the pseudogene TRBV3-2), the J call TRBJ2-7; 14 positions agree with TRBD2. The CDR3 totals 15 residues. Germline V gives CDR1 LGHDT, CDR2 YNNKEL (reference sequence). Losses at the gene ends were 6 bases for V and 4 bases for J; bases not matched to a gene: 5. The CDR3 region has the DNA TGTGCCAGCAGAGCGGGACTAGCGGGGGAATACGAGCAGTACTTC. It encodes CASRAGLAGEYEQYF.

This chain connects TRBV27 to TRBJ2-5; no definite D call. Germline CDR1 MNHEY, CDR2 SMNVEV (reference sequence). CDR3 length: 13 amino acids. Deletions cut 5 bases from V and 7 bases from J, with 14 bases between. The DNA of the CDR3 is TGTGCCAGCAGTACACAGATCAAGAGGACCCAGTACTTC. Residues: CASSTQIKRTQYF.

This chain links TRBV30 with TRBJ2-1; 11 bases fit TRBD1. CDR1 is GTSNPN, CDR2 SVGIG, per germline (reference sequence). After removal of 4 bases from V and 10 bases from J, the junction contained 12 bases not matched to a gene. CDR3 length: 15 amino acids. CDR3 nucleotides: TGTGCCTGGACTTTAACCAGGGACAGGGGGTTCGAGCAGTTCTTC. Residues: CAWTLTRDRGFEQFF. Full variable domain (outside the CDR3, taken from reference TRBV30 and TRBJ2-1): SQTIHQWPATLVQPVGSPLSLECTVEGTSNPNLYWYRQAAGRGLQLLFYSVGIGQISSEVPQNLSASRPQDRQFILSSKKLLLSDSGFYLCAWTLTRDRGFEQFFGPGTRLTVL.

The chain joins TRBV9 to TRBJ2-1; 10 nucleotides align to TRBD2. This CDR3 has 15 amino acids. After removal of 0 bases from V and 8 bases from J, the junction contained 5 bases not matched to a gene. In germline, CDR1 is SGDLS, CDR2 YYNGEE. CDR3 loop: CASSVGLAGTDEQFF. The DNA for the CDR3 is TGTGCCAGCAGCGTAGGACTAGCGGGCACGGATGAGCAGTTCTTC.

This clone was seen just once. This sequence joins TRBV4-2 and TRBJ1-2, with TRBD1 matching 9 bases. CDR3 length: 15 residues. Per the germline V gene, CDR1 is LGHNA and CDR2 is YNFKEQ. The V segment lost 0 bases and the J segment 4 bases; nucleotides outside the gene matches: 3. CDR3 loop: CASSQEGQGPYGYTF. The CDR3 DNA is TGTGCCAGCAGCCAAGAGGGACAGGGCCCCTATGGCTACACCTTC.

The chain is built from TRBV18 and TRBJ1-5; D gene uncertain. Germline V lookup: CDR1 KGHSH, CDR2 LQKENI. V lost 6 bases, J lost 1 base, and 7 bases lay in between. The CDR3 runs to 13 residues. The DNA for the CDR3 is TGTGCCAGCTCCGAGATGAGCAATCAGCCCCAGCATTTT. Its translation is CASSEMSNQPQHF.

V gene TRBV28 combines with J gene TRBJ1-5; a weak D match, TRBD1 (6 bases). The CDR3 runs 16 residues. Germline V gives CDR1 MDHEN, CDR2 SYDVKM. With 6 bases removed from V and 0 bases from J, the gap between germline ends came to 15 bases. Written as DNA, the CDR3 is TGTGCCAGCAGACCGACAGGCCTTTATAGCAATCAGCCCCAGCATTTT. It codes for CASRPTGLYSNQPQHF.

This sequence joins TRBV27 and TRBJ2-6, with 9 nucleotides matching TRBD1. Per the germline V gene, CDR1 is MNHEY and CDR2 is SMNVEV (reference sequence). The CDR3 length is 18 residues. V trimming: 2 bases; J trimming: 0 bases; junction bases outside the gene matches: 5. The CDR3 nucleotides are TGTGCCAGCAGTTTAGTGGGGGACAGGGTCTCTGGGGCCAACGTCCTGACTTTC. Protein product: CASSLVGDRVSGANVLTF. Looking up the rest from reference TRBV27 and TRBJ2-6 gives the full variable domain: EAQVTQNPRYLITVTGKKLTVTCSQNMNHEYMSWYRQDPGLGLRQIYYSMNVEVTDKGDVPEGYKVSRKEKRNFPLILESPSPNQTSLYFCASSLVGDRVSGANVLTFGAGSRLTVL.

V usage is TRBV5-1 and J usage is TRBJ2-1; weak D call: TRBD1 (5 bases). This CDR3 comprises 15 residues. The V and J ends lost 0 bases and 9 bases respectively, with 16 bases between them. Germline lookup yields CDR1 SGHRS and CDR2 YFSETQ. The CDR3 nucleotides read TGCGCCAGCAGCTTGGCCGTAGGCGAGCAGGGTGAGCAGTTCTTC. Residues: CASSLAVGEQGEQFF.

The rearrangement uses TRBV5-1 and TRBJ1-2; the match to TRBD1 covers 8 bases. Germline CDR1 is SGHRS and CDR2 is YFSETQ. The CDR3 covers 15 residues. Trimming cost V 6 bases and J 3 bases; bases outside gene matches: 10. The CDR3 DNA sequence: TGCGCCAGCATGGATGGCAGGGGGCGGGACTATGGCTACACCTTC. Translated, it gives CASMDGRGRDYGYTF.

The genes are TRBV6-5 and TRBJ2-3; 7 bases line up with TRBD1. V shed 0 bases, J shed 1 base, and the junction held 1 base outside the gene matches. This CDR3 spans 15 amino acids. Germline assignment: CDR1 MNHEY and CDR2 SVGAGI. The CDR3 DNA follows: TGTGCCAGCAGTTACTCTGGGACAGGCACAGATACGCAGTATTTT. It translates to CASSYSGTGTDTQYF.

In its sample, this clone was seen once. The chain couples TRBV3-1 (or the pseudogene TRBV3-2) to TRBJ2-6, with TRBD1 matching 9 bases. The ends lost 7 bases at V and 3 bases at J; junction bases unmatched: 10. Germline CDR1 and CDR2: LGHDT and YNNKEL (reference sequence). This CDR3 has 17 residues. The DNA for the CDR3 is TGTGCCAGCACCCTGACAGGGGGTAACGGTGGGGCCAACGTCCTGACTTTC. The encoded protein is CASTLTGGNGGANVLTF.

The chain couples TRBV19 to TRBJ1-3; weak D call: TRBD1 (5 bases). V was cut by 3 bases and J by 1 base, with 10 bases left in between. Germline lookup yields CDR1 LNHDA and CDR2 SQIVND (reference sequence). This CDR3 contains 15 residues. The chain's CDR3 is CASSMWGESGNTIYF. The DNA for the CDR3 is TGTGCCAGTAGTATGTGGGGGGAGTCTGGAAACACCATATATTTT.